A single sample is the source of the 28 T cell receptor beta chains below, sequenced in a study of shared clonotypes between healthy human individuals. The data were produced by immunoSEQ multiplex PCR, yet TCRdb's version contains in-frame clones alone and is incomplete. The table has around 1.1 million clones, 75% to 85% seen once; the top ten hold 0.61%. Sequencing input: memory CD4+ T cells from PBMCs. Indicated subset: CD45RA-negative fraction. These receptors came from a man aged 18 to 30 in good health. Some clones in this sample may be carry-over from other donors' samples.

This clone showed up just a few times. The chain joins TRBV7-3 to TRBJ2-1, with TRBD2 matching over 12 bases. This CDR3 region has 18 residues. Germline V CDR1 and CDR2: SGHTA, FQGTGA. The junction had 13 bases not matched to a gene; V was cut back by 5 bases and J by 5 bases. The CDR3 coding sequence is TGTGCCAGCAGCCTCCGGGCCCGCAGACTAGCGGGAGACAATGAGCAGTTCTTC. Translation: CASSLRARRLAGDNEQFF.

This clone was seen a handful of times. The chain recombines TRBV5-1 with TRBJ2-2; D may be TRBD1 (5 bases). Looked up from germline, CDR1 is SGHRS and CDR2 is YFSETQ. The CDR3 has 17 amino acids. The V and J ends lost 4 bases and 0 bases respectively, with 16 bases between them. CDR3 sequence (DNA): TGCGCCAGCAGCCGTTCCGCGGACACCGCGAACACCGGGGAGCTGTTTTTT. Protein sequence: CASSRSADTANTGELFF.

This rearrangement joins TRBV12-5 to TRBJ2-7, with 11 bases that match TRBD2. Germline trimming cut 6 bases from V and 5 bases from J; bases unmatched to any gene: 27. Germline CDR1 reads LGHNT; CDR2 reads FRNRAP. The CDR3 runs to 21 residues. The CDR3 region is CASGPTTPGNGGLAGGHEQYF. The CDR3 region has the DNA TGTGCTAGTGGACCGACGACCCCGGGCAACGGAGGGCTAGCGGGAGGTCACGAGCAGTACTTC. The variable domain in full, completed from reference TRBV12-5 and TRBJ2-7, reads DARVTQTPRHKVTEMGQEVTMRCQPILGHNTVFWYRQTMMQGLELLAYFRNRAPLDDSGMPKDRFSAEMPDATLATLKIQPSEPRDSAVYFCASGPTTPGNGGLAGGHEQYFGPGTRLTVT.

The J gene is TRBJ1-2, the V gene TRBV9; D perhaps matches TRBD1 (5 bases). There are 13 residues in the CDR3. Germline CDR1 and CDR2: SGDLS and YYNGEE. Trimming removed 0 bases from V and 7 bases from J, with 10 bases in between. Here the CDR3 DNA reads TGTGCCAGCAGCGTAGACGGGGCGCGTGGCTACACCTTC. This gives the protein CASSVDGARGYTF.

The chain couples TRBV4-1 to TRBJ2-7, with unresolved D. CDR1 is MGHRA and CDR2 is YSYEKL in the germline V gene. The CDR3 runs to 13 residues. Deletions cut 2 bases from V and 3 bases from J, with 8 bases between. The DNA for the CDR3 is TGCGCCAGCAGCCAAATTGGGCGCTACGAGCAGTACTTC. This translates into CASSQIGRYEQYF.

J is TRBJ1-2 and V is TRBV28; unclear D gene. V shed 6 bases and J shed 1 base, with 9 bases lying between them. The CDR3 is 13 residues long. In germline, CDR1 is MDHEN, CDR2 SYDVKM. The CDR3 spells CASRTGRNYGYTF. The CDR3 DNA reads TGTGCCAGCAGGACGGGCCGTAACTATGGCTACACCTTC.

The gene calls are TRBV7-3 and TRBJ2-2; a weak D match, TRBD1 (5 bases). There are 14 residues in the CDR3. Between the trimmed V and J ends, which lost 5 bases and 6 bases, there was a span of 13 bases. Germline values: CDR1 SGHTA, CDR2 FQGTGA. This CDR3 is CASSPMSGPGELFF. The CDR3 DNA reads TGTGCCAGCAGCCCGATGTCAGGGCCCGGGGAGCTGTTTTTT.

The V and J genes are TRBV5-6 and TRBJ2-1; perhaps TRBD2 as D (6 bases). Germline values: CDR1 SGHDT, CDR2 YYEEEE. The CDR3 runs 18 residues. V lost 3 bases and J lost 2, with 21 bases in between. The chain's CDR3 is CASSSPGGTGRTYNEQFF. The CDR3 DNA is TGTGCCAGCAGCTCCCCGGGCGGGACCGGGCGCACCTACAATGAGCAGTTCTTC.

The CDR3 region is CASSRTGIEQYF. CDR3 sequence (DNA): TGTGCCAGCAGCCGGACAGGGATCGAGCAGTACTTC. The chain uses TRBV7-2 and TRBJ2-7; 8 nucleotides align to TRBD1. V gave up 5 bases and J gave up 6 bases; unmatched junction bases: 3. Germline lookup yields CDR1 SGHTA and CDR2 FQGNSA. CDR3 size: 12 residues.

This sequence joins TRBV5-4 and TRBJ1-4; D unclear. The length of the CDR3 is 16 residues. Germline V gene lookup returns CDR1 SGHNT and CDR2 YYREEE (reference sequence). V dropped 4 bases and J dropped 4 bases, with 17 bases sitting between them. The CDR3 sequence is CASSLRPGENNEKLFF. CDR3 in DNA: TGTGCCAGCAGCCTCAGACCCGGAGAGAATAATGAAAAACTGTTTTTT.

The CDR3 nucleotides read TGTGCCAGCAGCGGGGGGACTAGCGGGAACACCGGGGAGCTGTTTTTT. This encodes CASSGGTSGNTGELFF. J is TRBJ2-2 and V is TRBV11-1; TRBD2 agrees at 11 bases. The CDR3 is 16 amino acids. Germline CDR1 is SGHAT and CDR2 is FQDESV (reference sequence). J gave up 1 base and V 5 bases, and 3 bases lay outside the gene matches.

This chain links TRBV28 with TRBJ1-2; 11 nucleotides align to TRBD1. The germline gives CDR1 MDHEN, CDR2 SYDVKM. Trimming took 5 bases from V and 4 from J; bases not matched to a gene: 12. CDR3 length: 17 amino acids. CDR3 DNA sequence: TGTGCCAGCAGTCTCCCCGGGACAGGGGGGGGTGGCTATGGCTACACCTTC. It specifies CASSLPGTGGGGYGYTF.

The rearrangement joins TRBV7-2 to TRBJ2-7; tentative D call: TRBD2 (5 bases). The CDR3 has 14 residues. Germline lookup yields CDR1 SGHTA and CDR2 FQGNSA. The V gene lost 2 bases and the J gene lost 3 bases, with 11 bases spanning the gap. CDR3 protein: CASSLRGVLYEQYF. The CDR3 nucleotides are TGTGCCAGCAGCTTACGGGGTGTACTCTACGAGCAGTACTTC. Drawing the rest from reference TRBV7-2 and TRBJ2-7, the complete variable domain is GAGVSQSPSNKVTEKGKDVELRCDPISGHTALYWYRQSLGQGLEFLIYFQGNSAPDKSGLPSDRFSAERTGGSVSTLTIQRTQQEDSAVYLCASSLRGVLYEQYFGPGTRLTVT.

The gene calls are TRBV12-5 and TRBJ1-2; D gene unclear. Trimming shortened V by 4 bases and J by 8 bases, and 17 bases separated the two germline ends. In germline, CDR1 is LGHNT, CDR2 FRNRAP. There are 14 residues in the CDR3. The CDR3 nucleotides are TGTGCTAGTGGTTCTGGATTCCCATCCCGGGGCTACACCTTC. Translation gives CASGSGFPSRGYTF.

The V call is TRBV18, the J call TRBJ1-5; tentative D call: TRBD1 (6 bases). CDR3 size: 15 residues. CDR1 is KGHSH, CDR2 LQKENI, per germline. With 6 bases removed from V and 4 bases from J, the gap between germline ends came to 16 bases. The CDR3 region has the DNA TGTGCCAGCTCCCGTGAGTTACAGGGTAATCAGCCCCAGCATTTT. Its protein product is CASSRELQGNQPQHF.

The rearrangement uses TRBV28 and TRBJ2-2, with D perhaps TRBD1 (5 bases). Germline CDR1 reads MDHEN; CDR2 reads SYDVKM. This CDR3 spans 16 amino acids. V lost 6 bases, J lost 7 bases, and 21 bases lay in between. The CDR3 reads CASSVSGGQSYGELFF. The CDR3 coding sequence is TGTGCCAGCAGCGTTTCGGGCGGACAAAGCTACGGGGAGCTGTTTTTT. Filled out from reference TRBV28 and TRBJ2-2, the complete variable domain reads DVKVTQSSRYLVKRTGEKVFLECVQDMDHENMFWYRQDPGLGLRLIYFSYDVKMKEKGDIPEGYSVSREKKERFSLILESASTNQTSMYLCASSVSGGQSYGELFFGEGSRLTVL.

This clone has more than one count but fewer than ten. The chain combines TRBV28 with TRBJ2-7, with D possibly matching TRBD2 (5 bases). V lost 9 bases to trimming and J lost 7 bases, with 16 bases between them. Germline V lookup: CDR1 MDHEN, CDR2 SYDVKM. CDR3 size: 12 residues. DNA of the CDR3: TGTGCCAGTTTTACCCGCCGAGGGGAGCAGTACTTC. This gives the protein CASFTRRGEQYF. Drawing the rest from reference TRBV28 and TRBJ2-7, the complete variable domain is DVKVTQSSRYLVKRTGEKVFLECVQDMDHENMFWYRQDPGLGLRLIYFSYDVKMKEKGDIPEGYSVSREKKERFSLILESASTNQTSMYLCASFTRRGEQYFGPGTRLTVT.

The gene calls are TRBV2 and TRBJ1-1; D uncertain. CDR1 and CDR2 (germline): SNHLY, FYNNEI. This CDR3 has 12 residues. V was clipped by 5 bases and J by 5 bases, with 9 bases between them. The CDR3 reads CASSPVGTEAFF. The CDR3 DNA reads as TGTGCCAGCAGTCCCGTCGGGACTGAAGCTTTCTTT.

With regard to this clone: The same CDR3 is also encoded by other DNA sequences in this sample. The rearrangement uses TRBV7-8 and TRBJ2-3; 9 positions agree with TRBD1. From germline, CDR1 is SGHVS and CDR2 FQNEAQ. Trimming cost V 5 bases and J 2 bases; bases outside gene matches: 5. The CDR3 extends over 15 amino acids. The CDR3 is CASSPGQGLTDTQYF. CDR3 sequence (DNA): TGTGCCAGCAGCCCGGGACAGGGACTCACAGATACGCAGTATTTT.

A remark on this clone: A much larger clone is a single base away; this may be a read error. This chain links TRBV2 with TRBJ1-1; D is unclear. Deletions cut 7 bases from V and 1 base from J, with 10 bases between. The germline CDR1 and CDR2 sequences are SNHLY and FYNNEI. The CDR3 has 13 amino acids. The DNA of the CDR3 is TGTGCCAGCACCCGGACGGCGAACACTGAAGCTTTCTTT. Translated: CASTRTANTEAFF. The full variable domain, completed using reference TRBV2 and TRBJ1-1, is EPEVTQTPSHQVTQMGQEVILRCVPISNHLYFYWYRQILGQKVEFLVSFYNNEISEKSEIFDDQFSVERPDGSNFTLKIRSTKLEDSAMYFCASTRTANTEAFFGQGTRLTVV.

V gene TRBV27 combines with J gene TRBJ1-3, with D unclear. V was trimmed by 0 bases and J by 3 bases, leaving 9 bases between them. This CDR3 has 15 amino acids. Germline CDR1 and CDR2: MNHEY and SMNVEV (reference sequence). CDR3 sequence: CASSLSGRNGNTIYF. CDR3 nucleotide sequence: TGTGCCAGCAGTTTATCGGGCAGGAATGGAAACACCATATATTTT.

This clone appeared a few times. The rearrangement joins TRBV7-9 to TRBJ1-1; the match to TRBD1 covers 7 bases. The V and J ends lost 5 bases and 7 bases, in that order; junction bases with no gene match: 4. Germline lookup yields CDR1 SEHNR and CDR2 FQNEAQ (reference sequence). CDR3 length: 12 residues. The CDR3 nucleotides read TGTGCCAGCAGCCTTACAGGGGATGAAGCTTTCTTT. As protein: CASSLTGDEAFF.

This chain links TRBV30 with TRBJ1-2; D is undetermined. The CDR3 loop spans 12 amino acids. The germline CDR1 and CDR2 sequences are GTSNPN and SVGIG (reference sequence). V lost 2 bases, J lost 5 bases, and 9 bases lay in between. CDR3 coding DNA: TGTGCCTGGAGTCCCAACGTATATGGCTACACCTTC. It yields the protein CAWSPNVYGYTF.

The chain couples TRBV7-2 to TRBJ2-1; 14 bases line up with TRBD2. CDR1 SGHTA and CDR2 FQGNSA come from the germline V gene. Trimming took 5 bases from V and 6 from J; bases not matched to a gene: 6. CDR3 length: 16 residues. The CDR3 reads CASSAPGTSGSNEQFF. The CDR3 DNA reads as TGTGCCAGCAGCGCGCCCGGGACTAGCGGGAGCAATGAGCAGTTCTTC.

This chain uses TRBV30 with TRBJ1-3, with D possibly being TRBD1 (5 bases). The V and J ends lost 2 bases and 4 bases respectively, with 9 bases between them. Germline V lookup: CDR1 GTSNPN, CDR2 SVGIG (reference sequence). The CDR3 is 13 amino acids. The CDR3 protein is CAWSLAGGNTIYF. In DNA, the CDR3 is TGTGCCTGGAGTTTGGCAGGGGGAAACACCATATATTTT.

The chain links TRBV28 to TRBJ2-7; 9 bases are shared with TRBD1. This CDR3 is 16 amino acids long. V was clipped by 0 bases and J by 0 bases; unmatched bases: 3. Germline V gene data show CDR1 as MDHEN and CDR2 as SYDVKM. The CDR3, as DNA: TGTGCCAGCAGTTTATGGGGGGACAGGGACTCCTACGAGCAGTACTTC. It translates to CASSLWGDRDSYEQYF.

The J gene is TRBJ2-1, the V gene TRBV5-1; the D is unclear. The germline V and J ends were trimmed by 7 bases and 5 bases, with 16 bases remaining between them. This CDR3 has 14 amino acids. The germline V gene has CDR1 SGHRS and CDR2 YFSETQ. The CDR3 DNA sequence: TGCGCCAGCGGAAAAGTGGGCTCTGACAATGAGCAGTTCTTC. Amino acids: CASGKVGSDNEQFF.

The chain employs TRBV19 and TRBJ2-3; no definite D call. Per germline, CDR1 LNHDA and CDR2 SQIVND (reference sequence). The CDR3 contains 12 residues. V lost 4 bases and J 1 base, leaving 3 bases between the germline ends. The CDR3 sequence: CASSRGTDTQYF. In nucleotides, the CDR3 is TGTGCCAGTAGTAGGGGCACAGATACGCAGTATTTT.